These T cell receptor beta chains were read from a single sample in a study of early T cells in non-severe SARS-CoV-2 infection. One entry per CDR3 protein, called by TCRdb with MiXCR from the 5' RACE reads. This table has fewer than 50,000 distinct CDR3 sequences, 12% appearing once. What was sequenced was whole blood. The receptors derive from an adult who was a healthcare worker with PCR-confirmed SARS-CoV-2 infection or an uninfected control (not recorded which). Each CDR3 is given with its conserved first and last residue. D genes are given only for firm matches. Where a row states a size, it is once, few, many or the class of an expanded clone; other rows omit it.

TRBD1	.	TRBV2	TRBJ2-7	TGTGCCACAGGGACAGGAGGGTACGAGCAGTACTTC	CATGTGGYEQYF
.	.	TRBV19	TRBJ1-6	TGTGCCAGTTCGACAGCCTATAATTCACCCCTCCACTTT	CASSTAYNSPLHF
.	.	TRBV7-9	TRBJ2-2	TGTGCCAGCAGCCCTCCAACAGGGTGGCGTCGGACCGGGGAGCTGTTTTTT	CASSPPTGWRRTGELFF
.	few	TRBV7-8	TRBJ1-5	TGTGCCAGCAGTTCTTCCAATAGCAATCAGCCCCAGCATTTT	CASSSSNSNQPQHF
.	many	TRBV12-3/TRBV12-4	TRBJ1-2	TGTGCCAGCAGTTTATCCCTTCCCGGGGGTAACTATGGCTACACCTTC	CASSLSLPGGNYGYTF
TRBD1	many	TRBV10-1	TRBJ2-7	TGCGCCAGCAGTGAGCCCCCCGGACAGGTGCAGTACTTC	CASSEPPGQVQYF
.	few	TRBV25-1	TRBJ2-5	TGTGCCAGCAGCTGGACGGATACCCAGTACTTC	CASSWTDTQYF
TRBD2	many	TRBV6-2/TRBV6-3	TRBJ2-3	TGTGCCAGCAGGCCCAGCGGGAGATGGACAGATACGCAGTATTTT	CASRPSGRWTDTQYF
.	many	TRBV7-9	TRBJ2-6	TGTGCCAGCAGCTCACCCTCCTCGGCAGGGGCCAACGTCCTGACTTTC	CASSSPSSAGANVLTF
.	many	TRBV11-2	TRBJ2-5	TGTGCCAGCCGACCAAGCCCAGCAGAAGAGACCCAGTACTTC	CASRPSPAEETQYF
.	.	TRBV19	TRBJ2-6	TGTGCCAGTAGGGACCTTTCTGGGGCCAACGTCCTGACTTTC	CASRDLSGANVLTF
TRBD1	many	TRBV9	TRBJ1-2	TGTGCCAGCAGCGGGACAGGGAATAACTATGGCTACACCTTC	CASSGTGNNYGYTF
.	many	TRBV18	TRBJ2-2	TGTGCCAGCTCACCACGAGGGGCGCCGAACACCGGGGAGCTGTTTTTT	CASSPRGAPNTGELFF
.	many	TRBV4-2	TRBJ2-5	TGTGCCAGCAGCCAAGACGGACAGCCCCAAGAGACCCAGTACTTC	CASSQDGQPQETQYF
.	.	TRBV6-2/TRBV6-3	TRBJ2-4	TGTGCCAGCAGACCCCTGGGCTCCCTAGCCAAAAACATTCAGTACTTC	CASRPLGSLAKNIQYF
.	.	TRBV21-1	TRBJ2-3	TGTGCCAGCAGCAAAGACCCATACAGGGGGGGTTCCACCACAGATACGCAGTATTTT	CASSKDPYRGGSTTDTQYF
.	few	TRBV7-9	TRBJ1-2	TGTGCCAGCAGCTTAAGCCCAGGGGTTTACGACTATGGCTACACCTTC	CASSLSPGVYDYGYTF
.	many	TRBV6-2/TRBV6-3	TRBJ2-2	TGTGCAGTTGAACAAAGGAACACCGGGGAGCTGTTTTTT	CAVEQRNTGELFF
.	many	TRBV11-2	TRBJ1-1	TGTGCCAGCAGCTTAGAAAGGAATGAAGCTTTCTTT	CASSLERNEAFF
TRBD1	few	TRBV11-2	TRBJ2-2	TGTGCCAGCAGCCCCTTTGGGACAGGGGGCACCGGGGAGCTGTTTTTT	CASSPFGTGGTGELFF
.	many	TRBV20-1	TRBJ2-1	TGCAGTGCTAGCGACATCCGACAGGGACTTTACAATGAGCAGTTCTTC	CSASDIRQGLYNEQFF
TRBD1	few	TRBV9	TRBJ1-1	TGTGCCAGCAGCGTAGGCTCGGGACAGCGCTCGAACACTGAAGCTTTCTTT	CASSVGSGQRSNTEAFF
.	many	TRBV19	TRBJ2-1	TGTGCCAGTAGTATCCTAAACAGTAAACAATACAATGAGCAGTTCTTC	CASSILNSKQYNEQFF
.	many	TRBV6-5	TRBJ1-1	TGTGCCAGCAGCCGCTTTATGTATCATGTACCAACGAACACTGAAGCTTTCTTT	CASSRFMYHVPTNTEAFF
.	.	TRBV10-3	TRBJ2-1	TGTGCCTCAAGTGAGACGTACAATGAGCAGTTCTTC	CASSETYNEQFF
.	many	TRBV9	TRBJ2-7	TGTGCCAGCAGCGTACGTAGTGACGACGAGCAGTACTTC	CASSVRSDDEQYF
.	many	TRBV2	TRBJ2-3	TGTGCCAGCAGTGATAACTCGCCCCCGGATACGCAGTATTTT	CASSDNSPPDTQYF
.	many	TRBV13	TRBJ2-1	TGTGCCAGCAGCTTCTCCCCCTGGACCCGTAGCTCCAATGAGCAGTTCTTC	CASSFSPWTRSSNEQFF
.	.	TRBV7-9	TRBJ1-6	TGTGCCAGCAGCTTACCTAATAGTAATTCACCCCTCCACTTT	CASSLPNSNSPLHF
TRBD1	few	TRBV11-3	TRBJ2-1	TGTGCCAGCAGCTATTGGCGGGACAGGGGATACAATGAGCAGTTCTTC	CASSYWRDRGYNEQFF
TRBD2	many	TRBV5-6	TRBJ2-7	TGTGCCAGCAGCTCGGGACTAGCGGGAGTTGGGGAGCAGTACTTC	CASSSGLAGVGEQYF
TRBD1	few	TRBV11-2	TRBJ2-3	TGTGCCAGCAGCAAAACAGGGGGCAGAACAGATACGCAGTATTTT	CASSKTGGRTDTQYF
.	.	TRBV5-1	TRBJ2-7	TGCGCCAGCAGCCTCCTCTCAGGGATCAACTACGAGCAGTACTTC	CASSLLSGINYEQYF
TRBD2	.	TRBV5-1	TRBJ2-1	TGCGCCAGCAGCCATACTAGCGGGGGGAGGAATGAGCAGTTCTTC	CASSHTSGGRNEQFF
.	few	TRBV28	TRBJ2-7	TGTGCCAGCAGCCGCCGGAGGGAGCAGTACTTC	CASSRRREQYF
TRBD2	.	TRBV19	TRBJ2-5	TGTGCCAGTAGTGTGACTAGCGGGAGTGGGCGAGAGACCCAGTACTTC	CASSVTSGSGRETQYF
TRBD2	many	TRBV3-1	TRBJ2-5	TGTGCCAGTACAGCGGGGGGGCCCCAGACCCAGTACTTC	CASTAGGPQTQYF
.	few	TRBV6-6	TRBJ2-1	TGTGCCAGCAGCCGCCTATCGGGGAAAGACAATGAGCAGTTCTTC	CASSRLSGKDNEQFF
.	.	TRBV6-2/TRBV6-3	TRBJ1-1	TGTGCCAGCCGATATTGGGGGGCTGAAGCTTTCTTT	CASRYWGAEAFF
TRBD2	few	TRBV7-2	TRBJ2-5	TGTGCCAGCAGCCGGGCCCGGACAGTTCCGACTAGCGGAGAGACCCAGTACTTC	CASSRARTVPTSGETQYF
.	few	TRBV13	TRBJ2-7	TGTGCCAGCACCATCAGGGGCGAGCAGTACTTC	CASTIRGEQYF
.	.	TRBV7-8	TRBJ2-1	TGTGCCAGCAGCTCACGTATCTTTGGCCTCAACAATGAGCAGTTCTTC	CASSSRIFGLNNEQFF
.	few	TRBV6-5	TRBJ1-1	TGTGCCAGCAGCATCGGACATTCGAACACTGAAGCTTTCTTT	CASSIGHSNTEAFF
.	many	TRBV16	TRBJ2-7	TGTGCCAGCAGCCGACGAACAGGGTCCTACGAGCAGTACTTC	CASSRRTGSYEQYF
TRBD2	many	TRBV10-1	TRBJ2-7	TGCGCCAGCAGTTCCCAGCGGGAGGGCCGCCACGAGCAGTACTTC	CASSSQREGRHEQYF
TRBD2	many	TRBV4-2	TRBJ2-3	TGTGCCAGCAGCGCACTAGCGGCCACTAGCACAGATACGCAGTATTTT	CASSALAATSTDTQYF
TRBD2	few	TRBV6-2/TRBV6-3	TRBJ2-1	TGTGCCAGCACGATGCGGGGAGGGCCCTGGGACGATGAGCAGTTCTTC	CASTMRGGPWDDEQFF
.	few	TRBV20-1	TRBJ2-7	TGCAGTGTATCGAGAGGGGCGGACGAGCAGTACTTC	CSVSRGADEQYF
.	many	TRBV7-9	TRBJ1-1	TGTGCCAGCAGCTTAGAGGCGGGTGCGGCTTTCTTT	CASSLEAGAAFF
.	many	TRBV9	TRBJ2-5	TGTGCCAGCAGCGTAGACTACCAGCCCGGCGAGACCCAGTACTTC	CASSVDYQPGETQYF
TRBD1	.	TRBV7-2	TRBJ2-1	TGTGCCAGCAGCTCTAGACAGGGGTATGGCAATGAGCAGTTCTTC	CASSSRQGYGNEQFF
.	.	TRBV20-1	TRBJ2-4	TGCAGTGCTATCGGAGCCAAAAACATTCAGTACTTC	CSAIGAKNIQYF
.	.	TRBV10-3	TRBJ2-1	TGTGCCATCAGTGAGATACAGGACAATGAGCAGTTCTTC	CAISEIQDNEQFF
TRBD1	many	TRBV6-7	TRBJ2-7	TGTGCCAGCAGTTACCTCGATCCTGACAGGGGGCCTTACTACGAGCAGTACTTC	CASSYLDPDRGPYYEQYF
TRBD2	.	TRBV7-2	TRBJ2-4	TGTGCCAGCAGCCCGGCTGGGGGGGTATACATTCAGTACTTC	CASSPAGGVYIQYF
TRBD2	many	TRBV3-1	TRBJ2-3	TGTGCCAGCAGCCAAGGGCCCGGGACTAGCGGGAGTGGGGGACGAGATACGCAGTATTTT	CASSQGPGTSGSGGRDTQYF
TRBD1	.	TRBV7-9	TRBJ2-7	TGTGCCAGCAGCCCAGGGGGATTCTACGAGCAGTACTTC	CASSPGGFYEQYF
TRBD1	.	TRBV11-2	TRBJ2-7	TGTGCCAGCAGCTTCACGACAGGGCGGTCCTACGAGCAGTACTTC	CASSFTTGRSYEQYF
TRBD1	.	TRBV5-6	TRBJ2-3	TGTGCCAGCAGAACTGACCGGGACAGGGTCAATCTTCCACAGGATACGCAGTATTTT	CASRTDRDRVNLPQDTQYF
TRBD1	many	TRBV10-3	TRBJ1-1	TGTGCCATCAGGGACAGGGGGCCAGGGAACACTGAAGCTTTCTTT	CAIRDRGPGNTEAFF